This T cell receptor beta chain derives from a study of blood T cell repertoires in COVID-19. The wider study: COVID-19 samples collected from the United States, Italy and Spain covered acute and convalescent phases. PBMCs, B-cell-depleted T cells, or T cells were the source of the cDNA or gDNA that made up the material.

As processed by the authors: Reference gene primer amplification gave nucleated cell count estimates. Sequencing used immunoSEQ multiplex PCR; TCRdb keeps in-frame clones, though not all of them. The DNA was the basis for D and trimming; V, J and clone size are from that table. The repertoire includes under 300,000 clones, over 80% of them detected once, and more than 1.5% sits in the top ten. The CDR3 consists of 17 residues. Germline V gene data show CDR1 as SGHKS and CDR2 as YYEKEE (reference sequence). V lost 3 bases, J lost 7 bases, and 22 bases lay in between. Material: peripheral blood. The rearrangement uses TRBV5-5 and TRBJ1-4; unclear D gene. The receptor's source is a young man who had recovered from COVID-19. CDR3 nucleotide sequence: TGTGCCAGCAGCTACAAATACCGGGAGCCCATACGTGAAAAACTGTTTTTT. The encoded protein is CASSYKYREPIREKLFF.